Below are 2 T cell receptor beta chains sequenced from a single sample in a study of shared clonotypes between healthy human individuals. Only in-frame clones appear in the TCRdb table, and some are missing; sequencing was by immunoSEQ multiplex PCR. The sample records some 1,600,000 clones, around 98% being singletons. Sequenced sample: naive CD4+ T cells sorted from blood. Subset denoted: CD45RA+ positively selected. Receptor source: a man in his thirties or forties in good health.

V gene TRBV6-1 combines with J gene TRBJ2-7, with D tentatively TRBD2 (6 bases). Looked up from germline, CDR1 is MNHNS and CDR2 is SASEGT. The V and J ends lost 3 bases and 2 bases respectively, with 20 bases between them. The CDR3 is 17 residues long. The chain's CDR3 is CASSDTALASLTYEQYF. The DNA of the CDR3 is TGTGCCAGCAGTGACACCGCGCTAGCGAGCCTAACCTACGAGCAGTACTTC.

This clone was seen just once. V gene TRBV7-6 combines with J gene TRBJ2-5; unclear D gene. V lost 5 bases, J lost 2 bases, and 3 bases lay in between. This CDR3 spans 11 amino acids. From germline, CDR1 is SGHVS and CDR2 FNYEAQ. The chain's CDR3 is CASSPQETQYF. The CDR3 DNA is TGTGCCAGCAGCCCACAAGAGACCCAGTACTTC.